These 10 T cell receptor beta chains came from one sample sequenced in a study of blood T cell repertoires in COVID-19. Assay: immunoSEQ multiplex PCR; the TCRdb copy retains only in-frame clones and omits some. The sample records under 200,000 clones, 70% to 90% being singletons. Sequences were obtained from peripheral blood. The receptors derive from a man aged 55 to 70 with acute or convalescent COVID-19.

This clone has a handful of counts. The chain recombines TRBV11-2 with TRBJ2-5, with TRBD2 matching over 14 bases. Germline loops: CDR1 SGHAT, CDR2 FQNNGV. There are 17 residues in the CDR3. The ends lost 4 bases at V and 4 bases at J; junction bases unmatched: 8. The chain's CDR3 is CASSWLGTSGRGETQYF. The CDR3 DNA reads as TGTGCCAGCAGCTGGCTCGGGACTAGCGGGAGAGGAGAGACCCAGTACTTC.

The chain's CDR3 is CASSFPGRAYNEQFF. CDR3 DNA sequence: TGTGCCAGCAGTTTCCCGGGGAGGGCCTACAATGAGCAGTTCTTC. The chain carries TRBV28 and TRBJ2-1, with 7 bases matching TRBD2. Trimming at V came to 3 bases and at J to 2 bases, leaving 4 bases not matched to a gene. The CDR3 totals 15 residues. The V gene's germline CDR1 is MDHEN and CDR2 SYDVKM. The whole variable domain, filled in from reference TRBV28 and TRBJ2-1, reads DVKVTQSSRYLVKRTGEKVFLECVQDMDHENMFWYRQDPGLGLRLIYFSYDVKMKEKGDIPEGYSVSREKKERFSLILESASTNQTSMYLCASSFPGRAYNEQFFGPGTRLTVL.

The chain recombines TRBV29-1 with TRBJ1-1; D not resolved. The CDR3 covers 13 residues. Germline CDR1 SQVTM, CDR2 ANQGSEA. The V end was cut by 6 bases, the J end by 5 bases, with 16 bases between. The CDR3 spells CSVIGRGGTEAFF. The DNA of the CDR3 is TGCAGCGTGATAGGTCGGGGAGGTACTGAAGCTTTCTTT.

This rearrangement joins TRBV3-1 (or the pseudogene TRBV3-2) to TRBJ1-2; 10 nucleotides agree with TRBD1. Germline lookup yields CDR1 LGHDT and CDR2 YNNKEL (reference sequence). The trim removed 2 bases at V and 13 bases at J, leaving 10 bases unmatched. CDR3 length: 14 amino acids. Here the CDR3 DNA reads TGTGCCAGCAGCCAAAACCCGGGACAGGGGTCTGGCACCTTC. It specifies CASSQNPGQGSGTF.

V is TRBV18 and J is TRBJ2-7, with D tentatively TRBD2 (5 bases). Deletions cut 3 bases from V and 3 bases from J, with 9 bases between. The germline V gene encodes CDR1 KGHSH and CDR2 LQKENI. The CDR3 is made up of 13 amino acids. The CDR3 spells CASSPLRDYEQYF. CDR3 nucleotide sequence: TGTGCCAGCTCACCCTTGAGGGACTACGAGCAGTACTTC.

V gene TRBV21-1 combines with J gene TRBJ1-5; the table names TRBD1, a call not compared with the DNA. TRBV21-1 is a known pseudogene. The CDR3 extends over 19 amino acids. The CDR3 region has the DNA TGTGCCAGCAGCCCCTCAGGGGGACAGGGGAAGGTGAGCAATCAGCCCCAGCATTTT. Amino acids: CASSPSGGQGKVSNQPQHF.

The rearrangement joins TRBV30 to TRBJ2-7; 9 nucleotides match TRBD2. This CDR3 is built from 14 residues. Trimming at V came to 3 bases and at J to 4 bases, leaving 7 bases not matched to a gene. CDR1 and CDR2 from the germline V gene are GTSNPN and SVGIG (reference sequence). The CDR3 is CAWRSSGRSYEQYF. Written as DNA, the CDR3 is TGTGCCTGGAGGAGCAGCGGGAGGAGTTACGAGCAGTACTTC.

The chain combines TRBV9 with TRBJ2-5, with D tentatively TRBD1 (6 bases). Trimming pared 3 bases from V and 4 bases from J, leaving 22 bases between. The germline gives CDR1 SGDLS, CDR2 YYNGEE. The length of the CDR3 is 17 residues. The CDR3 reads CASSAALAGDIVETQYF. The CDR3 DNA sequence: TGTGCCAGCAGCGCCGCCCTCGCAGGGGATATCGTAGAGACCCAGTACTTC.

This clone was seen a few times. The chain recombines TRBV7-3 with TRBJ2-3, with D perhaps TRBD2 (6 bases). The V and J ends lost 2 bases and 2 bases respectively, with 8 bases between them. The CDR3 has 14 amino acids. Germline CDR1 SGHTA, CDR2 FQGTGA. As DNA, the CDR3 is TGTGCCAGCAGCTTATTAGCGGCCACAGATACGCAGTATTTT. Its translation is CASSLLAATDTQYF.

CDR3 in DNA: TGTGCCAGCAGCTTACAGGAGAACACTGAAGCTTTCTTT. Its protein is CASSLQENTEAFF. This sequence joins TRBV7-3 and TRBJ1-1; no definite D call. V lost 2 bases and J lost 1, with 5 bases in between. The CDR3 has 13 amino acids. Germline V gives CDR1 SGHTA, CDR2 FQGTGA.